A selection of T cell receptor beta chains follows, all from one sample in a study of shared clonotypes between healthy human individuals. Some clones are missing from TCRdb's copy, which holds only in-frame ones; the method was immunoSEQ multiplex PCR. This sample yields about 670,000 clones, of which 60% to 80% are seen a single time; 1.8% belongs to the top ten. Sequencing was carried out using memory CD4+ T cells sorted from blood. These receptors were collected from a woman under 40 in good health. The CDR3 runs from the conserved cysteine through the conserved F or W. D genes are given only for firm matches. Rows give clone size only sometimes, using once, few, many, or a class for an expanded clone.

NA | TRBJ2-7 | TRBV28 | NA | CASRRPGTLLYEQYF | TGTGCCAGCAGACGACCCGGGACTCTTCTGTACGAGCAGTACTTC
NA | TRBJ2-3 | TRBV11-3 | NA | CASSRPAPFTTNTDTQYF | TGTGCCAGCAGCCGTCCGGCCCCCTTTACTACCAACACAGATACGCAGTATTTT
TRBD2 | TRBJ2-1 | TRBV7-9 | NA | CASSLTSGRAVNEQFF | TGTGCCAGCAGCTTAACTAGCGGGAGGGCCGTCAATGAGCAGTTCTTC
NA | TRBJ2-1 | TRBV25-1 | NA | CASQRLGISSYNEQFF | TGTGCCAGCCAAAGGCTGGGTATTAGCTCCTACAATGAGCAGTTCTTC
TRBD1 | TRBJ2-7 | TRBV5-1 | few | CASSLAGTEYEQYF | TGCGCCAGCAGCTTGGCCGGGACAGAGTACGAGCAGTACTTC
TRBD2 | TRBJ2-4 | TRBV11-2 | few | CASSLEGGWRGFENIQYF | TGTGCCAGCAGCTTAGAGGGGGGGTGGCGAGGCTTCGAAAACATTCAGTACTTC
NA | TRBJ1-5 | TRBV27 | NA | CASSLSGLGQPQHF | TGTGCCAGCAGTTTATCAGGGTTAGGTCAGCCCCAGCATTTT
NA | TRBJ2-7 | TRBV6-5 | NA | CASSPGADPYEQYF | TGTGCCAGCAGCCCCGGGGCAGATCCCTACGAGCAGTACTTC
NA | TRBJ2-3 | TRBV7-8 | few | CASSLGPGGRADTQYF | TGTGCCAGCAGCTTAGGTCCTGGAGGGAGAGCGGATACGCAGTATTTT
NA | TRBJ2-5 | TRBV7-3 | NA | CASSRDQSETQYF | TGTGCCAGCAGCCGAGACCAGAGTGAGACCCAGTACTTC
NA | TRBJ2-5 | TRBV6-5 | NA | CASSLTGTKETQYF | TGTGCCAGCAGTTTAACCGGGACAAAAGAGACCCAGTACTTC
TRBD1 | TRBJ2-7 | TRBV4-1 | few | CASRQPGQGAYEQYF | TGCGCCAGCAGGCAACCGGGACAGGGGGCCTACGAGCAGTACTTC
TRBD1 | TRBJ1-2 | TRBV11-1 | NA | CASSPGTALSYTF | TGTGCCAGCAGCCCCGGGACAGCCCTGAGCTACACCTTC
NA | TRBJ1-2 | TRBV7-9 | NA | CASSRPAGEGYTF | TGTGCCAGCAGCCGCCCGGCAGGGGAAGGCTACACCTTC
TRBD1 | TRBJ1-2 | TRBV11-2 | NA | CASSDQQGVGGYGYTF | TGTGCCAGCAGCGACCAACAGGGGGTTGGAGGCTATGGCTACACCTTC
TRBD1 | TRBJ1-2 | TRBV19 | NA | CASRKTQGYGYTF | TGTGCCAGTAGGAAAACACAGGGGTATGGCTACACCTTC
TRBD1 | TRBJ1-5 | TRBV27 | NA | CASRTGVQPQHF | TGTGCCAGCAGAACAGGGGTTCAGCCCCAGCATTTT
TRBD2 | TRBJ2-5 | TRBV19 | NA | CASSKRGQETQYF | TGTGCCAGTAGTAAGCGGGGGCAAGAGACCCAGTACTTC
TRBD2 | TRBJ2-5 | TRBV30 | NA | CAWSPGLAEETQYF | TGTGCCTGGAGCCCGGGACTAGCGGAAGAGACCCAGTACTTC
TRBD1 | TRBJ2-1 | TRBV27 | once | CASSLYQGAGGGHNEQFF | TGTGCCAGCAGTCTGTATCAGGGGGCGGGTGGGGGACACAATGAGCAGTTCTTC
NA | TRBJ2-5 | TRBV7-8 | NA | CASSTQQGETQYF | TGTGCCAGCAGCACCCAGCAGGGAGAGACCCAGTACTTC
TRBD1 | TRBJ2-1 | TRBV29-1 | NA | CSVEAQGRQFF | TGCAGCGTTGAAGCACAGGGGCGGCAGTTCTTC
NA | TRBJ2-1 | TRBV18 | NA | CASSLPGQLYNEQFF | TGTGCCAGCTCACTACCGGGACAATTATACAATGAGCAGTTCTTC
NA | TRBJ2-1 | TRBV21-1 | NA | CASENGCIGSSYNEQFF | TGTGCCAGCGAAAACGGTTGCATTGGGAGCTCCTACAATGAGCAGTTCTTC
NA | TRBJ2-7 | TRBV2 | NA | CASKMDLPSEQYF | TGTGCCAGCAAGATGGACCTACCGTCCGAGCAGTACTTC
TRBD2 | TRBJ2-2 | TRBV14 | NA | CASSPRLADTGELFF | TGTGCCAGCAGCCCTCGACTAGCGGACACCGGGGAGCTGTTTTTT
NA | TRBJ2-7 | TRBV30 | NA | CAWSAGGISYEQYF | TGTGCCTGGAGTGCGGGCGGGATCTCCTACGAGCAGTACTTC
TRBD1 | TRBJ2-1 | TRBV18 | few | CASSPGTANNEQFF | TGTGCCAGCTCACCCGGGACAGCCAACAATGAGCAGTTCTTC
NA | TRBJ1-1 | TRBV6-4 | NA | CASSVQSGATEAFF | TGTGCCAGCAGTGTACAATCAGGGGCCACTGAAGCTTTCTTT
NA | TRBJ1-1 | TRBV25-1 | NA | CASRATGNTEAFF | TGTGCCAGCAGGGCAACGGGGAACACTGAAGCTTTCTTT
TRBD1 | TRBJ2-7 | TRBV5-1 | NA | CASSSAGGTGHMQYF | TGCGCCAGCAGCTCGGCGGGCGGGACAGGGCACATGCAGTACTTC
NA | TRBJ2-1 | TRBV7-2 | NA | CASSFARGGEQFF | TGTGCCAGCAGCTTCGCCAGGGGAGGTGAGCAGTTCTTC
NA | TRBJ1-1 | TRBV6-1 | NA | CASSVQGVTEAFF | TGTGCCAGCAGTGTTCAGGGTGTCACTGAAGCTTTCTTT
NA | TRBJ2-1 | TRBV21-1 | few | CASSKDPGELAGDYNEQFF | TGTGCCAGCAGCAAAGACCCGGGAGAACTAGCGGGAGACTACAATGAGCAGTTCTTC
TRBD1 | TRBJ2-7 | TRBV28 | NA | CVTMGQGAANSYEQYF | TGTGTCACGATGGGACAGGGGGCAGCGAACTCCTACGAGCAGTACTTC
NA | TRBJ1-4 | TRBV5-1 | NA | CASSSDRGYEKLFF | TGCGCCAGCAGCTCGGATAGGGGCTATGAAAAACTGTTTTTT
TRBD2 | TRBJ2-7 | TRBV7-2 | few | CASSLGGIPRYEQYF | TGTGCCAGCAGTTTGGGGGGGATTCCCCGCTACGAGCAGTACTTC
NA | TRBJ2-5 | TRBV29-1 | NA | CSIIPRTGRQETQYF | TGCAGCATCATCCCCCGGACCGGCCGCCAAGAGACCCAGTACTTC
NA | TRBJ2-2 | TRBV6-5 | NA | CASSYEYTGELFF | TGTGCCAGCAGTTACGAGTACACCGGGGAGCTGTTTTTT
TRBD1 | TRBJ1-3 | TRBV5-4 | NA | CASSWNRDRAGNTIYF | TGTGCCAGCAGCTGGAACCGGGACAGGGCTGGAAACACCATATATTTT
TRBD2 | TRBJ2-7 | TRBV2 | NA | CASSSGGDEQYF | TGTGCCAGCAGCTCGGGGGGGGACGAGCAGTACTTC
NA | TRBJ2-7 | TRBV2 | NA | CASSEAPAASYEQYF | TGTGCCAGCAGTGAAGCGCCTGCAGCATCCTACGAGCAGTACTTC
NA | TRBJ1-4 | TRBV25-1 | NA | CASSEAESGYEKLFF | TGTGCCAGCAGTGAAGCGGAGAGCGGCTACGAAAAACTGTTTTTT
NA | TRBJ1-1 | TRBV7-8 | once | CASSLVRESEAFF | TGTGCCAGCAGCTTAGTCAGGGAGTCCGAAGCTTTCTTT
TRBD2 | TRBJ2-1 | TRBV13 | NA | CASSKGTSGRFVQFF | TGTGCCAGCAGCAAAGGGACTAGCGGGAGGTTTGTGCAGTTCTTC
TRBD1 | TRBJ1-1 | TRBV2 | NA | CASSQQGTNTEAFF | TGTGCCAGCAGCCAACAGGGGACGAACACTGAAGCTTTCTTT
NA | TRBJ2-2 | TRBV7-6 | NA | CASSLSLAVGTGELFF | TGTGCCAGCAGCTTATCACTAGCCGTTGGCACCGGGGAGCTGTTTTTT
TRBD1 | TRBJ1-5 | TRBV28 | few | CASSTGTGRNQPQHF | TGTGCCAGTTCAACCGGGACAGGGCGCAATCAGCCCCAGCATTTT
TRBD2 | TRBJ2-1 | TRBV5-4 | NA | CASSSGLAITSSYNEQFF | TGTGCCAGCAGCTCTGGACTAGCGATCACGAGCTCCTACAATGAGCAGTTCTTC
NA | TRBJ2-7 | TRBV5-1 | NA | CASSLVPGRGEEQYF | TGCGCCAGCAGCTTGGTTCCCGGGAGAGGGGAAGAGCAGTACTTC
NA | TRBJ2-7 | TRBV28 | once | CASSLTSYEQYF | TGTGCCAGCAGTTTAACTTCCTACGAGCAGTACTTC
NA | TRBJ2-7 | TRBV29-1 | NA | CSARLTQGLYEQYF | TGCAGCGCACGGCTAACTCAGGGGTTGTACGAGCAGTACTTC
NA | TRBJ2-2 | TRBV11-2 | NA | CASSSQGTGELFF | TGTGCCAGCAGCTCTCAGGGCACCGGGGAGCTGTTTTTT
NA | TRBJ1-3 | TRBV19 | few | CASHHLRPDKGNTIYF | TGTGCCAGTCATCACCTGCGCCCAGATAAAGGAAACACCATATATTTT
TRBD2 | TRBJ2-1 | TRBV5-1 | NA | CASSLLAGAYNEQFF | TGCGCCAGCAGCTTGCTAGCGGGGGCATACAATGAGCAGTTCTTC
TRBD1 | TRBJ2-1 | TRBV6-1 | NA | CASGAGTGSGEQFF | TGTGCCAGCGGGGCGGGGACAGGGTCCGGTGAGCAGTTCTTC